This is a list of T cell receptor beta chains from one sample in a study of glioma-infiltrating T cells. Each CDR3 protein is one row after TCRdb ran MiXCR on the multiplex PCR reads. Here the sample spans approximately 120,000 distinct CDR3 sequences, under 30% being singletons. Material for sequencing was glioma tissue, nonneoplastic brain tissue, or PBMCs (not recorded which). These receptors all stem from a human donor with low-grade glioma or glioblastoma, undergoing nonglioma brain surgery, or in good health (not recorded which). Each CDR3 is given with its conserved first and last residue. The order of the fields is clone size, J gene, V gene, D gene, CDR3 protein, CDR3 DNA. D genes are given only for firm matches. The listing skips clone size in some rows; elsewhere it reads once, few, many or a size class.

clone_size: -; j_call: TRBJ2-7; v_call: TRBV6-2/TRBV6-3; d_call: -; cdr3_aa: CASSTGQTSFLF; cdr3_nt: TGTGCCAGCAGTACCGGACAGACTAGCTTCCTCTTC
clone_size: -; j_call: TRBJ2-7; v_call: TRBV20-1; d_call: -; cdr3_aa: CSATNGRLSSYEQYF; cdr3_nt: TGCAGTGCGACGAACGGACGACTTTCTTCCTACGAGCAGTACTTC
clone_size: -; j_call: TRBJ2-1; v_call: TRBV7-9; d_call: -; cdr3_aa: CASSLGGRAVSYNEQFF; cdr3_nt: TGTGCCAGCAGCTTAGGGGGTCGTGCGGTCTCCTACAATGAGCAGTTCTTC
clone_size: -; j_call: TRBJ1-1; v_call: TRBV27; d_call: -; cdr3_aa: CASSSVHQGTTEAFF; cdr3_nt: TGTGCCAGCAGTTCGGTCCACCAGGGAACCACTGAAGCTTTCTTT
clone_size: many; j_call: TRBJ2-3; v_call: TRBV28; d_call: TRBD2; cdr3_aa: CASRGLAVSTDTQYF; cdr3_nt: TGTGCCAGCCGGGGACTAGCAGTTAGCACAGATACGCAGTATTTT
clone_size: many; j_call: TRBJ2-5; v_call: TRBV6-1; d_call: -; cdr3_aa: CASRQDLAETQYF; cdr3_nt: TGTGCCAGCAGGCAGGACTTAGCAGAGACCCAGTACTTC
clone_size: few; j_call: TRBJ1-1; v_call: TRBV7-3; d_call: -; cdr3_aa: CASSLTTGNTEAFF; cdr3_nt: TGTGCCAGCAGCTTAACGACAGGCAACACTGAAGCTTTCTTT
clone_size: many; j_call: TRBJ2-2; v_call: TRBV28; d_call: -; cdr3_aa: CASSFPQGGTGELFF; cdr3_nt: TGTGCCAGCAGTTTCCCACAGGGTGGGACCGGGGAGCTGTTTTTT
clone_size: many; j_call: TRBJ2-1; v_call: TRBV5-1; d_call: -; cdr3_aa: CASSLRTHNEQFF; cdr3_nt: TGCGCCAGCAGCTTGCGGACCCACAATGAGCAGTTCTTC
clone_size: many; j_call: TRBJ2-1; v_call: TRBV5-1; d_call: -; cdr3_aa: CASTGQLYNEQFF; cdr3_nt: TGCGCCAGCACCGGACAGCTCTACAATGAGCAGTTCTTC
clone_size: -; j_call: TRBJ2-1; v_call: TRBV9; d_call: -; cdr3_aa: CARSVANRGNEQFF; cdr3_nt: TGTGCCAGAAGCGTAGCTAATAGGGGAAATGAGCAGTTCTTC
clone_size: many; j_call: TRBJ2-1; v_call: TRBV6-1; d_call: TRBD2; cdr3_aa: CASSKRKTSGNFGNEQFF; cdr3_nt: TGTGCCAGCAGTAAACGAAAGACTAGCGGGAATTTCGGGAATGAGCAGTTCTTC
clone_size: -; j_call: TRBJ2-7; v_call: TRBV19; d_call: -; cdr3_aa: CASSIAVSYNEQYF; cdr3_nt: TGTGCCAGTAGTATAGCGGTCAGCTACAATGAGCAGTACTTC
clone_size: -; j_call: TRBJ1-1; v_call: TRBV5-5; d_call: TRBD1; cdr3_aa: CASSLYRGQNTEAFF; cdr3_nt: TGTGCCAGCAGCTTGTACAGGGGCCAGAACACTGAAGCTTTCTTT
clone_size: many; j_call: TRBJ1-5; v_call: TRBV7-3; d_call: -; cdr3_aa: CASSLTGDQPQHF; cdr3_nt: TGTGCCAGCAGCTTAACAGGGGATCAGCCCCAGCATTTT
clone_size: -; j_call: TRBJ2-3; v_call: TRBV3-1; d_call: -; cdr3_aa: CASSRGSTDTQYF; cdr3_nt: TGTGCCAGCAGTAGGGGGAGCACAGATACGCAGTATTTT
clone_size: many; j_call: TRBJ2-7; v_call: TRBV27; d_call: -; cdr3_aa: CASSSDRGNEQYF; cdr3_nt: TGTGCCAGCAGTTCCGACAGAGGGAACGAGCAGTACTTC
clone_size: many; j_call: TRBJ1-3; v_call: TRBV7-2; d_call: -; cdr3_aa: CASSLQGPSSGNTIYF; cdr3_nt: TGTGCCAGCAGCTTACAGGGCCCCAGCTCTGGAAACACCATATATTTT
clone_size: many; j_call: TRBJ1-2; v_call: TRBV19; d_call: -; cdr3_aa: CASKKGQLNYGYTF; cdr3_nt: TGTGCCAGTAAAAAGGGACAATTAAACTATGGCTACACCTTC
clone_size: -; j_call: TRBJ2-7; v_call: TRBV5-1; d_call: -; cdr3_aa: CASSLDNSYEQYF; cdr3_nt: TGCGCCAGCAGCTTGGACAACTCCTACGAGCAGTACTTC
clone_size: many; j_call: TRBJ2-3; v_call: TRBV27; d_call: -; cdr3_aa: CASRRAEGWTDTQYF; cdr3_nt: TGTGCCAGCAGACGTGCAGAGGGATGGACAGATACGCAGTATTTT
clone_size: -; j_call: TRBJ2-7; v_call: TRBV28; d_call: -; cdr3_aa: CAGSPGYEQYF; cdr3_nt: TGTGCCGGCAGCCCTGGGTACGAGCAGTACTTC